Each of the 29 T cell receptor beta chains below was sequenced from the same sample in a study of T cell repertoires in aging, cancer and after chemotherapy. TCR beta rearrangements were amplified from peripheral blood genomic DNA. Rearranged V-D-J TRB sequences were amplified with a mixed TRB-A/B primer pool. TCRdb independently ran MiXCR on the multiplex PCR reads; one entry per CDR3 protein. The sample has about 11,000 distinct CDR3 sequences, 20% to 30% seen once. Sequencing was done on a sample of blood. The source of these receptors is a human donor in good health.

This clonotype is labeled medium-sized. The rearrangement joins TRBV6-5 to TRBJ1-2; D gene ambiguous. The V and J ends lost 6 bases and 5 bases respectively, with 13 bases between them. Germline values: CDR1 MNHEY, CDR2 SVGAGI. The CDR3 is 13 residues long. CDR3 DNA sequence: TGTGCCAGCAGCTCGCCGACGGAATATGGCTACACCTTC. Protein product: CASSSPTEYGYTF.

There are a few counts of this clonotype. The chain uses TRBV20-1 and TRBJ2-6, with no clear D. The CDR3 has 16 residues. Trimming left V 2 bases short and J 0 bases short, with 11 bases between. Germline CDR1 DFQATT, CDR2 SNEGSKA (reference sequence). Here the CDR3 reads CSARPVLFSGANVLTF. The CDR3 region has the DNA TGCAGTGCTAGACCCGTCCTGTTCTCTGGGGCCAACGTCCTGACTTTC.

This chain links TRBV5-1 with TRBJ1-2; 10 positions agree with TRBD1. The germline CDR1 and CDR2 sequences are SGHRS and YFSETQ. CDR3 size: 15 residues. V was clipped by 4 bases and J by 4 bases; unmatched bases: 7. The CDR3 DNA follows: TGCGCCAGCAGCCCGACAGGGGGCTCTGGCTATGGCTACACCTTC. Translating it yields CASSPTGGSGYGYTF.

This rearrangement joins TRBV21-1 to TRBJ1-1; the table's TRBD1 call for D was not verified on the DNA. TRBV21-1 has pseudogene status. The CDR3 spans 15 residues. CDR3 nucleotide sequence: TGTGCCAGCAATGAGGTAAGGGGGCGGGGCACTGAAGCTTTCTTT. This encodes CASNEVRGRGTEAFF.

This clonotype was counted a single time. V and J are TRBV9 and TRBJ2-1, with D uncertain. Trimming removed 4 bases at V and 5 bases at J, with 13 bases between. Per the germline V gene, CDR1 is SGDLS and CDR2 is YYNGEE. The CDR3 runs 14 residues. The CDR3 protein is CASSPQSTNNEQFF. DNA of the CDR3: TGTGCCAGCAGCCCTCAATCGACCAACAATGAGCAGTTCTTC.

The gene calls are TRBV19 and TRBJ1-5; D call uncertain. V shed 6 bases and J shed 0 bases, with 12 bases lying between them. The CDR3 runs 15 residues. The germline gives CDR1 LNHDA, CDR2 SQIVND (reference sequence). CDR3 in amino acids: CASSQVGNSNQPQHF. CDR3 DNA sequence: TGTGCCAGTAGCCAGGTGGGGAATAGCAATCAGCCCCAGCATTTT. Full variable domain (outside the CDR3, taken from reference TRBV19 and TRBJ1-5): DGGITQSPKYLFRKEGQNVTLSCEQNLNHDAMYWYRQDPGQGLRLIYYSQIVNDFQKGDIAEGYSVSREKKESFPLTVTSAQKNPTAFYLCASSQVGNSNQPQHFGDGTRLSIL.

This rearrangement joins TRBV6-1 to TRBJ2-3; no definite D call. Trimming pared 5 bases from V and 2 bases from J, leaving 11 bases between. In germline, CDR1 is MNHNS, CDR2 SASEGT. The length of the CDR3 is 14 residues. CDR3 residues: CASSFEQDTDTQYF. The CDR3 DNA follows: TGTGCCAGCAGTTTCGAACAAGACACAGATACGCAGTATTTT.

This clonotype was detected only a few times. The V call is TRBV5-4, the J call TRBJ1-2, with D maybe TRBD1 (5 bases). Trimming removed 0 bases at V and 3 bases at J, with 12 bases between. Per the germline V gene, CDR1 is SGHNT and CDR2 is YYREEE (reference sequence). CDR3 length: 15 residues. The CDR3 DNA sequence: TGTGCCAGCAGCTTGGGTGGGGGGGAGTACTATGGCTACACCTTC. Translating it yields CASSLGGGEYYGYTF.

This clonotype is medium-sized in the sample. This rearrangement joins TRBV5-4 to TRBJ1-2, with 8 bases identical to TRBD1. Trimming removed 4 bases from V and 6 bases from J; junction bases left unmatched: 5. Germline V gene sequence: CDR1 SGHNT, CDR2 YYREEE (reference sequence). The CDR3 extends over 13 amino acids. The CDR3 loop is CASSIDRGNGYTF. In DNA, the CDR3 is TGTGCCAGCAGCATAGACAGGGGAAATGGCTACACCTTC.

This clonotype is categorized as medium-sized. The rearrangement uses TRBV6-5 and TRBJ2-7; the D is unclear. Germline lookup yields CDR1 MNHEY and CDR2 SVGAGI. This CDR3 has 14 residues. Trimming took 4 bases from V and 6 from J, leaving 16 bases between them. CDR3 DNA sequence: TGTGCCAGCAGTTCCTCCTATGCGTTAGGCGAGCAGTACTTC. This gives the protein CASSSSYALGEQYF.

This clonotype was counted between two and nine times. The chain recombines TRBV4-1 with TRBJ2-2; D is tentatively TRBD1 or TRBD2 (7 bases each). Trimming shortened V by 2 bases and J by 4 bases, and 14 bases separated the two germline ends. CDR3 size: 16 residues. Germline CDR1 reads MGHRA; CDR2 reads YSYEKL. DNA of the CDR3: TGCGCCAGCAGCCAATGGTGGGAGGGGGCCACCGGGGAGCTGTTTTTT. As protein: CASSQWWEGATGELFF.

This chain joins TRBV6-5 and TRBJ2-1; 7 nucleotides line up with TRBD2. The germline V gene has CDR1 MNHEY and CDR2 SVGAGI. The V segment lost 5 bases and the J segment 4 bases; nucleotides outside the gene matches: 11. CDR3 length: 16 residues. Written as DNA, the CDR3 is TGTGCCAGCAGTCGGACTGGGGGGGGGGGATACAATGAGCAGTTCTTC. It specifies CASSRTGGGGYNEQFF.

By its share, this clonotype is medium-sized. V is TRBV29-1 and J is TRBJ1-1; 8 nucleotides align to TRBD1. The CDR3 sequence is 12 residues long. V shed 7 bases and J 4 bases; nucleotides not matched to a gene: 5. Germline loops: CDR1 SQVTM, CDR2 ANQGSEA. CDR3 bases: TGCAGCGCAGGGGGCCGGGGCACTGAAGCTTTCTTT. Protein sequence: CSAGGRGTEAFF.

This clonotype has only a few counts. The rearrangement uses TRBV28 and TRBJ2-7; the D is unclear. Trimming removed 5 bases at V and 1 base at J, with 3 bases between. The CDR3 consists of 11 residues. Germline loops: CDR1 MDHEN, CDR2 SYDVKM. The CDR3 sequence: CASSASYEQYF. In DNA, the CDR3 is TGTGCCAGCAGTGCGTCCTACGAGCAGTACTTC.

This chain joins TRBV10-3 and TRBJ1-4; the D is unclear. CDR1 is ENHRY and CDR2 is SYGVKD in the germline V gene. This CDR3 contains 13 residues. Deletions cut 4 bases from V and 8 bases from J, with 11 bases between. The DNA for the CDR3 is TGTGCCATCAGTGCAGGCGCGGGAGAAAAACTGTTTTTT. Protein product: CAISAGAGEKLFF.

This clonotype was seen only a few times. V and J are TRBV6-2 or TRBV6-3 and TRBJ1-1, with D tentatively TRBD1 (5 bases). V was shortened by 4 bases and J by 5 bases, with 11 bases between the two germline ends. The CDR3 spans 13 residues. CDR1 is MNHEY and CDR2 is SVGEGT in the germline V gene. The CDR3 region has the DNA TGTGCCAGCAGTTTCGCAGGGAGGACTGAAGCTTTCTTT. Translation gives CASSFAGRTEAFF.

By proportion, this clonotype is medium-sized. The chain uses TRBV19 and TRBJ2-1, with D possibly being TRBD1 or TRBD2 (6 bases each). Deletions cut 5 bases from V and 0 bases from J, with 14 bases between. Germline CDR1 LNHDA, CDR2 SQIVND (reference sequence). CDR3 length: 16 residues. The CDR3 sequence: CASSRRGGGSYNEQFF. As DNA, the CDR3 is TGTGCCAGTAGTCGGAGAGGAGGGGGCTCCTACAATGAGCAGTTCTTC.

This clonotype is termed medium-sized. For the CDR3, the DNA is TGTGCCAGCAGGGGACAGGGGGTAGGTGAAGCTTTCTTT. Translating gives CASRGQGVGEAFF. This rearrangement joins TRBV6-1 to TRBJ1-1; TRBD1 agrees at 11 bases. The CDR3 loop spans 13 amino acids. The germline V gene encodes CDR1 MNHNS and CDR2 SASEGT. After removal of 6 bases from V and 7 bases from J, the junction contained 4 bases not matched to a gene.

This clonotype was picked up a small number of times. This chain connects TRBV5-1 to TRBJ1-1; TRBD1 matches 11 bases. The trim removed 0 bases at V and 4 bases at J, leaving 11 bases unmatched. The length of the CDR3 is 18 residues. Germline values: CDR1 SGHRS, CDR2 YFSETQ. The CDR3 DNA sequence: TGCGCCAGCAGCTTGGCCGGGACAGGGGGAGGGTTGGGCACTGAAGCTTTCTTT. Translation gives CASSLAGTGGGLGTEAFF. Combining the CDR3 with reference TRBV5-1 and TRBJ1-1 gives the whole variable domain KAGVTQTPRYLIKTRGQQVTLSCSPISGHRSVSWYQQTPGQGLQFLFEYFSETQRNKGNFPGRFSGRQFSNSRSEMNVSTLELGDSALYLCASSLAGTGGGLGTEAFFGQGTRLTVV.

The chain joins TRBV7-2 to TRBJ2-3; the match to TRBD2 covers 10 bases. The V and J ends lost 4 bases and 14 bases, in that order; junction bases with no gene match: 6. This CDR3 comprises 12 residues. Germline V lookup: CDR1 SGHTA, CDR2 FQGNSA. The CDR3 DNA reads TGTGCCAGCAGCTGGAGCGGGGGGGCCGCGTATTTT. As protein: CASSWSGGAAYF.

Judged by abundance, this clonotype is medium-sized (0.01 to 0.1%). The chain carries TRBV19 and TRBJ2-1, with D tentatively TRBD2 (5 bases). The germline V gene has CDR1 LNHDA and CDR2 SQIVND (reference sequence). V was clipped by 7 bases and J by 5 bases, with 15 bases between them. CDR3 size: 14 residues. CDR3 protein: CASTTGIGDNEQFF. Here the CDR3 DNA reads TGTGCCAGTACAACGGGGATTGGAGACAATGAGCAGTTCTTC.

A few counts support this clonotype. This chain joins TRBV25-1 and TRBJ2-7; TRBD1 might be the D (6 bases). The CDR3 covers 12 residues. Per the germline V gene, CDR1 is MGHDK and CDR2 is SYGVNS. Trimming shortened V by 4 bases and J by 7 bases, and 11 bases separated the two germline ends. The CDR3: CASSVRDTEQYF. The CDR3 DNA reads as TGTGCCAGCAGTGTAAGGGACACTGAGCAGTACTTC.

CDR3 region: CASSGRGSEGSGRNTIYF. In nucleotides, the CDR3 is TGTGCCAGCAGCGGCCGGGGGAGTGAGGGATCGGGGAGAAACACCATATATTTT. The chain is built from TRBV11-2 and TRBJ1-3; D is perhaps TRBD1 (5 bases). V shed 5 bases and J shed 5 bases, with 25 bases lying between them. The V gene's germline CDR1 is SGHAT and CDR2 FQNNGV. CDR3 length: 18 residues.

As concerns this clonotype: This may be a read error, as it is one base from a much larger clone. The conserved closing phenylalanine or tryptophan is absent in this CDR3, likely reflecting a read error. The rearrangement links TRBV12-3 or TRBV12-4 to TRBJ1-1; the D is unclear. V gave up 2 bases and J gave up 0 bases, with 10 bases separating them. The CDR3 loop spans 15 amino acids. CDR3 sequence reads: CASSLFVSMNTEAFS. The DNA of the CDR3 is TGTGCCAGCAGTTTATTTGTCAGCATGAACACTGAAGCTTTCTCT.

This clonotype was counted between two and nine times. The chain links TRBV6-6 to TRBJ2-2, with 8 positions matching TRBD1. This CDR3 spans 17 amino acids. Germline V CDR1 and CDR2: MNHNY, SVGAGI (reference sequence). V lost 6 bases, J lost 4 bases, and 13 bases stayed unmatched. CDR3 sequence: CASRGVQGAESTGELFF. The CDR3 nucleotides are TGTGCCAGCAGGGGGGTTCAGGGGGCCGAATCCACCGGGGAGCTGTTTTTT.

In this sample, this clonotype is medium-sized (0.01 to 0.1%). The chain links TRBV7-3 to TRBJ2-3, with TRBD2 matching 9 bases. The CDR3 runs 15 residues. The junction had 7 bases not matched to a gene; V was cut back by 5 bases and J by 4 bases. From germline, CDR1 is SGHTA and CDR2 FQGTGA. This CDR3 reads CASSNLGLAADTQYF. CDR3 coding DNA: TGTGCCAGCAGCAACCTGGGACTAGCAGCAGATACGCAGTATTTT.

This clonotype is medium-sized. V gene TRBV19 combines with J gene TRBJ2-7; the D gene is possibly TRBD1 (6 bases). Per the germline V gene, CDR1 is LNHDA and CDR2 is SQIVND (reference sequence). The CDR3 sequence is 15 residues long. V lost 1 base, J lost 4 bases, and 14 bases lay in between. CDR3 nucleotide sequence: TGTGCCAGTAGTATAGTAGTGGACAGCCGGTACGAGCAGTACTTC. Amino acid sequence: CASSIVVDSRYEQYF.

This clonotype showed up just a few times. The chain recombines TRBV6-6 with TRBJ2-5; D is uncertain. The ends were cut back, 1 base at V and 5 bases at J, with 11 bases in the middle. From germline, CDR1 is MNHNY and CDR2 SVGAGI (reference sequence). CDR3 length: 14 amino acids. In DNA form, the CDR3 reads TGTGCCAGCAGTTACTTGGACGTCGGGGAGACCCAGTACTTC. Its translation is CASSYLDVGETQYF.

This sequence joins TRBV2 and TRBJ1-5, with D uncertain. CDR1 is SNHLY, CDR2 FYNNEI, per germline. The ends were cut back, 3 bases at V and 6 bases at J, with 12 bases in the middle. This CDR3 has 14 amino acids. CDR3 in amino acids: CASSDKGSSQPQHF. The CDR3 region has the DNA TGTGCCAGCAGTGATAAGGGCAGTAGTCAGCCCCAGCATTTT.